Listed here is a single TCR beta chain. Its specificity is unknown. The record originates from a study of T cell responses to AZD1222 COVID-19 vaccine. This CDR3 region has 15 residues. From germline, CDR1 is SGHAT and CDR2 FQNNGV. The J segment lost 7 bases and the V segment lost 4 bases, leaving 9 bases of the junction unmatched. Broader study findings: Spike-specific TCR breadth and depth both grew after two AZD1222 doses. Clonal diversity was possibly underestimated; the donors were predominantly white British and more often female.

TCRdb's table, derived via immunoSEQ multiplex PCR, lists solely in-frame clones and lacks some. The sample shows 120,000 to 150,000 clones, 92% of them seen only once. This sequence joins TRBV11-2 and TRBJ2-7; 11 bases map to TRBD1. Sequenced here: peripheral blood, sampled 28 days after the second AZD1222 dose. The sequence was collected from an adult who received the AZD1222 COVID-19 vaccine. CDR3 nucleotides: TGTGCCAGCAGCTCCTCCCTGGACAGGGGGCGAGAGCAGTACTTC. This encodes CASSSSLDRGREQYF.